Below are 10 T cell receptor beta chains sequenced from a single sample in a study of blood T cell repertoires in COVID-19. Assay used: immunoSEQ multiplex PCR; TCRdb lists only in-frame clones, some missing. The table includes around 360,000 clones, 87% detected once. Specimen: PBMCs or T cells enriched from blood (not recorded which). The receptors here all came from a woman in her 30s who had recovered from COVID-19.

The gene calls are TRBV5-4 and TRBJ2-3, with D perhaps matching TRBD2 (6 bases). Trimming cost V 4 bases and J 0 bases, with 9 bases left between them. CDR1 is SGHNT and CDR2 is YYREEE in the germline V gene (reference sequence). The CDR3 runs 14 residues. The CDR3 protein is CASSQGLSTDTQYF. For the CDR3, the DNA is TGTGCCAGCAGCCAGGGACTCAGCACAGATACGCAGTATTTT.

This chain uses TRBV5-8 with TRBJ2-1; a weak D match, TRBD2 (6 bases). Per the germline V gene, CDR1 is SGHTS and CDR2 is YDEGEE. Deletions cut 0 bases from V and 14 bases from J, with 15 bases between. This CDR3 has 13 residues. For the CDR3, the DNA is TGTGCCAGCAGCTTGGACCGAGCCGGCGGGGAGTTCTTC. Translation: CASSLDRAGGEFF.

The chain recombines TRBV5-1 with TRBJ2-3; maybe TRBD2 (6 bases). The CDR3 length is 14 residues. Per the germline V gene, CDR1 is SGHRS and CDR2 is YFSETQ. Written as DNA, the CDR3 is TGCGCTAGTTTTAGCGGCACTAGCACAGATACGCAGTATTTT. Protein sequence: CASFSGTSTDTQYF.

This chain connects TRBV5-1 to TRBJ2-7; 9 positions agree with TRBD1. The CDR3 totals 15 residues. V dropped 3 bases and J dropped 8; count of bases not matched to a gene: 12. CDR1 and CDR2 (germline): SGHRS, YFSETQ. CDR3 residues: CASSSPGQGAPKQYF. In DNA form, the CDR3 reads TGCGCCAGCAGCTCTCCGGGACAGGGAGCTCCGAAGCAGTACTTC. The full variable domain, its missing parts supplied by reference TRBV5-1 and TRBJ2-7, is KAGVTQTPRYLIKTRGQQVTLSCSPISGHRSVSWYQQTPGQGLQFLFEYFSETQRNKGNFPGRFSGRQFSNSRSEMNVSTLELGDSALYLCASSSPGQGAPKQYFGPGTRLTVT.

This clone has a single count. The J gene is TRBJ1-5, the V gene TRBV28; a possible D gene is TRBD1 (5 bases). V lost 2 bases and J lost 4, with 12 bases in between. The length of the CDR3 is 15 residues. CDR1 MDHEN and CDR2 SYDVKM come from the germline V gene. The CDR3 protein is CASSLVGAPNQPQHF. The DNA of the CDR3 is TGTGCCAGCAGTTTAGTAGGGGCCCCTAATCAGCCCCAGCATTTT.

The chain is built from TRBV4-1 and TRBJ1-4, with D possibly TRBD1 on 5 matching bases. The V gene lost 4 bases and the J gene lost 4 bases, with 13 bases spanning the gap. Germline V gene sequence: CDR1 MGHRA, CDR2 YSYEKL. This CDR3 region has 15 residues. As DNA, the CDR3 is TGCGCCAGCAGCCCCCCGGGCAGGGATAATGAAAAACTGTTTTTT. It translates to CASSPPGRDNEKLFF.

V and J are TRBV30 and TRBJ1-5; no firm D call. The CDR3 is made up of 14 amino acids. Germline-derived CDR1 and CDR2 are GTSNPN and SVGIG (reference sequence). Trimming took 3 bases from V and 6 from J, leaving 15 bases between them. This CDR3 reads CAWSARGMVQPQHF. CDR3 DNA: TGTGCCTGGAGCGCCCGGGGTATGGTTCAGCCCCAGCATTTT.

The chain uses TRBV5-1 and TRBJ1-4; D perhaps matches TRBD1 (6 bases). The CDR3 extends over 13 amino acids. V lost 3 bases and J lost 3, with 6 bases in between. Germline V lookup: CDR1 SGHRS, CDR2 YFSETQ. CDR3 loop: CASSWTANEKLFF. The CDR3 coding sequence is TGCGCCAGCAGCTGGACAGCTAATGAAAAACTGTTTTTT.

This sequence joins TRBV5-5 and TRBJ1-2; 8 bases map to TRBD1. Trimming at V came to 4 bases and at J to 7 bases, leaving 6 bases not matched to a gene. The CDR3 runs to 13 residues. Germline CDR1 reads SGHKS; CDR2 reads YYEKEE (reference sequence). DNA of the CDR3: TGTGCCAGCAGCGTGGACAGGGAATCTGGCTACACCTTC. Translation gives CASSVDRESGYTF.

J is TRBJ2-7 and V is TRBV4-1; 7 positions match TRBD1. Germline CDR1 reads MGHRA; CDR2 reads YSYEKL. The J segment lost 3 bases and the V segment lost 3 bases, leaving 5 bases of the junction unmatched. This CDR3 has 14 amino acids. The DNA for the CDR3 is TGCGCCAGCAGCCACCCGGGACAGCGCTACGAGCAGTACTTC. It specifies CASSHPGQRYEQYF.